The text below deals with one T cell receptor beta chain. This sample is drawn from a study of control samples from healthy donors and cancer patients. The method was immunoSEQ multiplex PCR; TCRdb's version includes in-frame clones alone and lacks a portion of them. The data show about 92,000 clones, roughly 86% seen once. CDR1 and CDR2 (germline): SGHAT, FQNNGV. The CDR3 loop spans 16 amino acids. Trimming removed 0 bases at V and 6 bases at J, with 17 bases between. This clonotype was sampled from a woman between 55 and 75 years old in good health. The sequenced material came from blood. V is TRBV11-2 and J is TRBJ1-2, with D unclear. The CDR3 sequence: CASSLDLTWADNGYTF. In DNA form, the CDR3 reads TGTGCCAGCAGCTTAGATCTAACGTGGGCAGACAATGGCTACACCTTC.